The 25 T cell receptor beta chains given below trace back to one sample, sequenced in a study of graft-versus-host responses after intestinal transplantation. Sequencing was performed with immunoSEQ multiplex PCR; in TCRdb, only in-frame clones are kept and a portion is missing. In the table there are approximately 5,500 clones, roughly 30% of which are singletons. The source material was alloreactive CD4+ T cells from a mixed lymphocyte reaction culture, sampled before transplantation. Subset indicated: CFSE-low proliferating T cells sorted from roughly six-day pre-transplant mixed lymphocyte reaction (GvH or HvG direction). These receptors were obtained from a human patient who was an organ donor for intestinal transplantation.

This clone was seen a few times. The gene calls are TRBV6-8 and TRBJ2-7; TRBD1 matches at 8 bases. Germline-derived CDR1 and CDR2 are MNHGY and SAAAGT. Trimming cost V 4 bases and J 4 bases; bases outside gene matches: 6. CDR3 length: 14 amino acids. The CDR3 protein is CASSWRQGLYEQYF. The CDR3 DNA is TGTGCCAGCAGTTGGAGACAGGGGCTGTACGAGCAGTACTTC.

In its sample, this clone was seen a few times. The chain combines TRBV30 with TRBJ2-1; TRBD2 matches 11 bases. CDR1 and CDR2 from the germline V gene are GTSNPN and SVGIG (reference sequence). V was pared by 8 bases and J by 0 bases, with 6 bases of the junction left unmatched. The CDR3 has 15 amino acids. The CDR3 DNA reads TGTGCCGGCGCTAGCGGGGGGTTCTCCTACAATGAGCAGTTCTTC. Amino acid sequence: CAGASGGFSYNEQFF.

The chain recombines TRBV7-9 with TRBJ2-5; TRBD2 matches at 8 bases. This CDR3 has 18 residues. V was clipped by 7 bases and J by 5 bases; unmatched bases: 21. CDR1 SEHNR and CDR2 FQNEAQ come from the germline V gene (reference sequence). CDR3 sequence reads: CASTPLGERGLPGETQYF. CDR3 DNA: TGTGCCAGCACTCCCTTAGGGGAGCGGGGGCTACCCGGGGAGACCCAGTACTTC.

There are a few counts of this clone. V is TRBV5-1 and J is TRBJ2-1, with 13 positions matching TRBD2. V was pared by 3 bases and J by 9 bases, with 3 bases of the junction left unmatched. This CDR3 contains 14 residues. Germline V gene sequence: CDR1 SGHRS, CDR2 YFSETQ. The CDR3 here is CASSSTSGGVEQFF. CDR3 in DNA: TGCGCCAGCAGCTCAACTAGCGGGGGGGTTGAGCAGTTCTTC. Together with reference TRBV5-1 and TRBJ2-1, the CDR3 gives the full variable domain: KAGVTQTPRYLIKTRGQQVTLSCSPISGHRSVSWYQQTPGQGLQFLFEYFSETQRNKGNFPGRFSGRQFSNSRSEMNVSTLELGDSALYLCASSSTSGGVEQFFGPGTRLTVL.

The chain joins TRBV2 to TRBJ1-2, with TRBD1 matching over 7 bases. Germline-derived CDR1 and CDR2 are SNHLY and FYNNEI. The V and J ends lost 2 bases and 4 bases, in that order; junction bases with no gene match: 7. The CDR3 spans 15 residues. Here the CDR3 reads CASSESRGRRYGYTF. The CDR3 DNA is TGTGCCAGCAGTGAATCGAGGGGGCGCCGCTATGGCTACACCTTC.

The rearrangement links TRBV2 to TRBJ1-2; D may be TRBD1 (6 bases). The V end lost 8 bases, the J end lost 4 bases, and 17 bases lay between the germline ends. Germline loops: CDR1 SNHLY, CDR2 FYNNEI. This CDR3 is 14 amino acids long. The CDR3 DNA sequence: TGTGCCAGCGGGGGCTCCGAACGGGGCTATGGCTACACCTTC. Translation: CASGGSERGYGYTF.

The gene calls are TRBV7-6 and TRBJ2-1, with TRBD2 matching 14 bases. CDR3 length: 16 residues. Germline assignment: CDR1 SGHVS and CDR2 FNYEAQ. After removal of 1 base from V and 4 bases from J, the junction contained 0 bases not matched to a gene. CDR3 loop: CASSLGTSGRYNEQFF. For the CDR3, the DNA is TGTGCCAGCAGCTTAGGGACTAGCGGGAGGTACAATGAGCAGTTCTTC.

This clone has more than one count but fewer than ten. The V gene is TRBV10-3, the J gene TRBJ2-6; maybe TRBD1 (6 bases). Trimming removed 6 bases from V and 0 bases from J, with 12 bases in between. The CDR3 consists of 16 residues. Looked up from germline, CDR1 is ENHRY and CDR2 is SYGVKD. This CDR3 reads CAIRGHTGSGANVLTF. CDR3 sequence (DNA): TGTGCCATCAGGGGACATACAGGCTCTGGGGCCAACGTCCTGACTTTC.

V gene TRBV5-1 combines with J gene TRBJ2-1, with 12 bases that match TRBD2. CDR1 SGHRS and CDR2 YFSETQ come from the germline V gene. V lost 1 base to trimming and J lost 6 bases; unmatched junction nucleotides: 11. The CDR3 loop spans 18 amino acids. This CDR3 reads CASSLIGLAGKTPNEQFF. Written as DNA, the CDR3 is TGCGCCAGCAGCTTGATTGGACTAGCGGGGAAAACCCCCAATGAGCAGTTCTTC.

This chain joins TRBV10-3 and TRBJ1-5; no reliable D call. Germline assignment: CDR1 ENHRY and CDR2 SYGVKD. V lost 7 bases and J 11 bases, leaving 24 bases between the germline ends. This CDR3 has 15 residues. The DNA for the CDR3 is TGTGCCATCAACGGCGGGTTTCAAGAGGAATCAGCCCAGCATTTT. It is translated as CAINGGFQEESAQHF.

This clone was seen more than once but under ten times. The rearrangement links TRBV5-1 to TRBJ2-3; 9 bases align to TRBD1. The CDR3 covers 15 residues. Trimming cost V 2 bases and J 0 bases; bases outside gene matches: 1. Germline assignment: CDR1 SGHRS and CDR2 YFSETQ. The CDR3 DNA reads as TGCGCCAGCAGCTTACAGGGGGCAAGCACAGATACGCAGTATTTT. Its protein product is CASSLQGASTDTQYF.

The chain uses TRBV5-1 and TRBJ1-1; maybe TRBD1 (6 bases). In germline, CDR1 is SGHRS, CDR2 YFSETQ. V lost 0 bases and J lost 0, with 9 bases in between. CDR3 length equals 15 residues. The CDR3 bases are TGCGCCAGCAGCTTGGTACAGGGACTGAACACTGAAGCTTTCTTT. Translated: CASSLVQGLNTEAFF.

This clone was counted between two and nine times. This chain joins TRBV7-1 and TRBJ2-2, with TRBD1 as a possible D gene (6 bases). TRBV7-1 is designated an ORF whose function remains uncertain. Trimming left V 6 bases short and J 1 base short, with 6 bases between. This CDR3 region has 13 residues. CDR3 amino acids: CASRQGNTGELFF. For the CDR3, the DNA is TGTGCCAGCAGACAGGGGAACACCGGGGAGCTGTTTTTT.

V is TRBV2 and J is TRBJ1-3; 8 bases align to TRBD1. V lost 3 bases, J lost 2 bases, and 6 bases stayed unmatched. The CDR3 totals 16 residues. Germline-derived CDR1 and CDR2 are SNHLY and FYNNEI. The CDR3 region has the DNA TGTGCCAGCAGTGAGGGGACAGGCTGGACTGGAAACACCATATATTTT. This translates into CASSEGTGWTGNTIYF.

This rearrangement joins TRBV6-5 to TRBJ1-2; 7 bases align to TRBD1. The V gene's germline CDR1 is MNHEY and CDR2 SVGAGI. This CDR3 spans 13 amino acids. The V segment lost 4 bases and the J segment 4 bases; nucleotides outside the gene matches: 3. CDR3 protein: CASSSTGSYGYTF. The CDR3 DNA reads TGTGCCAGCAGTTCGACAGGGTCCTATGGCTACACCTTC.

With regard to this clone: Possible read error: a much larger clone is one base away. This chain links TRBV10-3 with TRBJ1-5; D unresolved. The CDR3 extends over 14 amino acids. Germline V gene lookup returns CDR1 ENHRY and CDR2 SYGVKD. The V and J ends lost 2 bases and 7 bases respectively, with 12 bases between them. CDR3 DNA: TGTGCCATCAGTGAGATGGGTGGGGAGCAGCCCCAGCATTTT. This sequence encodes CAISEMGGEQPQHF.

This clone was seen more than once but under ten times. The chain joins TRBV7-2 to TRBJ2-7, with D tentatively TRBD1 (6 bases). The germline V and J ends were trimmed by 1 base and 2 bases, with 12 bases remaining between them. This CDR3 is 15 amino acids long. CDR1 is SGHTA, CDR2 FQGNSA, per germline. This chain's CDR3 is CASSLVLGATYEQYF. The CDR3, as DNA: TGTGCCAGCAGCTTAGTGCTGGGGGCGACCTACGAGCAGTACTTC.

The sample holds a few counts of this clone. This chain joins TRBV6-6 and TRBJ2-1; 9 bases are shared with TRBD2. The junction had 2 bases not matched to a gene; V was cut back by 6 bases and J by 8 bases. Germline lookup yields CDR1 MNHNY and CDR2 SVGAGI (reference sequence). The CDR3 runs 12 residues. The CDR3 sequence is CASRLAGDEQFF. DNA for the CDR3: TGTGCCAGCAGATTAGCGGGGGATGAGCAGTTCTTC.

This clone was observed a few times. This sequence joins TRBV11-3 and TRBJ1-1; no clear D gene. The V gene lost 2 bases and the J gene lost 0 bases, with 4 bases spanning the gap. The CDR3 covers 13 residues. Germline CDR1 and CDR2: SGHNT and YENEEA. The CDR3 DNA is TGTGCCAGCAGCTTAACAGTGAACACTGAAGCTTTCTTT. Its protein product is CASSLTVNTEAFF.

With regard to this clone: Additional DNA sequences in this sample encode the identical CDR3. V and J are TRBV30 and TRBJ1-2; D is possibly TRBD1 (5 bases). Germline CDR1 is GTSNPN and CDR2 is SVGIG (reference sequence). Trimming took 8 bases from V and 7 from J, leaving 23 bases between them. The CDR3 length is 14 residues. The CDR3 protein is CAGRPGLAGGGYTF. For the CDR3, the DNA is TGTGCCGGGCGGCCGGGGCTGGCCGGGGGTGGCTACACCTTC.

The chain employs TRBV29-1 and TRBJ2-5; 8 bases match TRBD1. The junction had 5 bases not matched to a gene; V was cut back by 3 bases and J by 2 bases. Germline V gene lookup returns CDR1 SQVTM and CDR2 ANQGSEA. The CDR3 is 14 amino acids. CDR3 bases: TGCAGCGTTGACCTCACAGGGGGACAAGAGACCCAGTACTTC. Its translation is CSVDLTGGQETQYF.

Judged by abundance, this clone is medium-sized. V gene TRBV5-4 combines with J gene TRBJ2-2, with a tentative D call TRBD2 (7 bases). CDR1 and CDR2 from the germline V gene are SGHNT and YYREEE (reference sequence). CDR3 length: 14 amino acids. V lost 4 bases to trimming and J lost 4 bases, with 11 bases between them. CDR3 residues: CASSGGAFTGELFF. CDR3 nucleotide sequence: TGTGCCAGCAGCGGGGGGGCTTTCACCGGGGAGCTGTTTTTT.

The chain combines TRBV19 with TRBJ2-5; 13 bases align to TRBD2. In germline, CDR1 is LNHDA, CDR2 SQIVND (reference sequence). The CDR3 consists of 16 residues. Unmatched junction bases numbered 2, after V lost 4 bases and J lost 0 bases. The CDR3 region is CASSKGLAGYQETQYF. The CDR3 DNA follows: TGTGCCAGTAGTAAGGGACTAGCGGGGTACCAAGAGACCCAGTACTTC.

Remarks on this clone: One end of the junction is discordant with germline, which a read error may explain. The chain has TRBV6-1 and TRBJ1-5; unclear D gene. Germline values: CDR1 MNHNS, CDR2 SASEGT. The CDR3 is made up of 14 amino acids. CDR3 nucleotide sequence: TGTGCCATCAGTGAGATGGGTGGGGATCAGCCCCAGCATTTT. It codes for CAISEMGGDQPQHF.

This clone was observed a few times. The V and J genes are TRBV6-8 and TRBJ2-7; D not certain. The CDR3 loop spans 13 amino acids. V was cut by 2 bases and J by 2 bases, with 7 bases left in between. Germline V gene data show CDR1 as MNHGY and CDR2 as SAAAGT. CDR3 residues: CASSYPPTYEQYF. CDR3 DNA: TGTGCCAGCAGTTACCCCCCTACCTACGAGCAGTACTTC.